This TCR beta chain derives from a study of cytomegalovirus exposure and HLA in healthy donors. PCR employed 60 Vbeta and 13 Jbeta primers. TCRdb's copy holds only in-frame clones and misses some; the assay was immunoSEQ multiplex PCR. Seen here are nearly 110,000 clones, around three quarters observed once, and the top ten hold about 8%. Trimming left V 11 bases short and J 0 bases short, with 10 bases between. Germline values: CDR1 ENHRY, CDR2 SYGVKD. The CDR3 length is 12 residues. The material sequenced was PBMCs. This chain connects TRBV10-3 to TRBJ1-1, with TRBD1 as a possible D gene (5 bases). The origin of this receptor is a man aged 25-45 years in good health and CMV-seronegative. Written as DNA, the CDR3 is TGTGCCTCCGGGGGTATGAACACTGAAGCTTTCTTT. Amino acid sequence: CASGGMNTEAFF.